These 10 T cell receptor beta chains originate from one sample sequenced in a study of T cell responses to AZD1222 COVID-19 vaccine. Method: immunoSEQ multiplex PCR; TCRdb's copy keeps in-frame clones and lacks some. The sample contains roughly 120,000 clones, about 88% of which appear only once. The sequencing used peripheral blood, collected on day 0 of AZD1222 vaccination. The source of these receptors is an adult in good health.

The chain couples TRBV15 to TRBJ1-5, with TRBD1 as a possible D gene (6 bases). Germline V gives CDR1 LNHNV, CDR2 YYDKDF (reference sequence). The CDR3 sequence is 15 residues long. Trimming took 0 bases from V and 4 from J, leaving 10 bases between them. The CDR3, as DNA: TGTGCCACCAGCAGAGATAGACAGGTAAATCAGCCCCAGCATTTT. Translated: CATSRDRQVNQPQHF.

Notes on this clone: The same CDR3 arises from other DNA sequences in this sample as well. The V and J genes are TRBV7-6 and TRBJ1-1; 7 nucleotides match TRBD1. The CDR3 is 15 amino acids. Germline CDR1 and CDR2: SGHVS and FNYEAQ. Trimming at V came to 9 bases and at J to 5 bases, leaving 15 bases not matched to a gene. CDR3 amino acids: CASSAEQGRYTEAFF. DNA of the CDR3: TGTGCCAGTAGCGCCGAACAGGGGAGGTATACTGAAGCTTTCTTT.

The genes are TRBV15 and TRBJ2-2; D is undetermined. The CDR3 spans 14 residues. V lost 2 bases to trimming and J lost 8 bases, with 12 bases between them. The germline CDR1 and CDR2 sequences are LNHNV and YYDKDF (reference sequence). The CDR3 here is CATSRPLGTGELFF. CDR3 sequence (DNA): TGTGCCACCAGCAGACCTCTGGGAACGGGGGAGCTGTTTTTT.

This clone was seen once. The chain recombines TRBV10-3 with TRBJ2-2, with no clear D. CDR1 and CDR2 (germline): ENHRY, SYGVKD. Trimming left V 5 bases short and J 4 bases short, with 11 bases between. This CDR3 region has 14 residues. The CDR3 bases are TGTGCCATCAGTCGGGCCCTAAGCACCGGGGAGCTGTTTTTT. It specifies CAISRALSTGELFF.

The CDR3 is CASSRTGRTNTEAFF. In DNA, the CDR3 is TGCGCCAGCAGCCGGACAGGCCGGACGAACACTGAAGCTTTCTTT. J is TRBJ1-1 and V is TRBV5-1, with 7 bases lining up with TRBD1. Germline CDR1 reads SGHRS; CDR2 reads YFSETQ. The CDR3 sequence is 15 residues long. The J segment lost 1 base and the V segment lost 4 bases, leaving 7 bases of the junction unmatched.

The chain joins TRBV7-2 to TRBJ2-2; 11 bases agree with TRBD2. Germline V gives CDR1 SGHTA, CDR2 FQGNSA. The CDR3 loop spans 17 amino acids. V gave up 5 bases and J gave up 7 bases; unmatched junction bases: 12. This chain's CDR3 is CASSRDLTSGSSGELFF. Here the CDR3 DNA reads TGTGCCAGCAGCCGTGATCTTACTAGCGGGAGTAGCGGGGAGCTGTTTTTT. Using reference TRBV7-2 and TRBJ2-2 for the parts outside the CDR3, the full variable domain is GAGVSQSPSNKVTEKGKDVELRCDPISGHTALYWYRQSLGQGLEFLIYFQGNSAPDKSGLPSDRFSAERTGGSVSTLTIQRTQQEDSAVYLCASSRDLTSGSSGELFFGEGSRLTVL.

This chain joins TRBV6-5 and TRBJ1-1; 9 bases line up with TRBD1. The CDR3 totals 13 residues. Germline trimming cut 7 bases from V and 6 bases from J; bases unmatched to any gene: 6. Germline loops: CDR1 MNHEY, CDR2 SVGAGI. The CDR3 loop reads CASTTRTGAEAFF. The CDR3 DNA reads as TGTGCCAGCACCACAAGGACAGGGGCTGAAGCTTTCTTT.

In DNA form, the CDR3 reads TGTGCCACCAGTGATCCAGGGCGGACTGAAGCTTTCTTT. Protein product: CATSDPGRTEAFF. The chain combines TRBV24-1 with TRBJ1-1; the D gene is possibly TRBD1 (5 bases). CDR1 is KGHDR, CDR2 SFDVKD, per germline. V lost 3 bases and J lost 5, with 9 bases in between. The CDR3 extends over 13 amino acids.

The chain combines TRBV5-6 with TRBJ1-4; D perhaps matches TRBD1 (6 bases). Per germline, CDR1 SGHDT and CDR2 YYEEEE. Between the trimmed V and J ends, which lost 6 bases and 3 bases, there was a span of 15 bases. This CDR3 is built from 15 residues. The CDR3 region has the DNA TGTGCCAGCACGGGACAAGGGGCAGCTAATGAAAAACTGTTTTTT. Its protein is CASTGQGAANEKLFF.

The CDR3 nucleotides read TGTGCCAGCAGCTTAGCCCCGTGGGCCGCCACTGAAGCTTTCTTT. The encoded protein is CASSLAPWAATEAFF. The genes are TRBV7-2 and TRBJ1-1; D not certain. This CDR3 comprises 15 residues. Germline loops: CDR1 SGHTA, CDR2 FQGNSA. V lost 0 bases, J lost 4 bases, and 12 bases lay in between.